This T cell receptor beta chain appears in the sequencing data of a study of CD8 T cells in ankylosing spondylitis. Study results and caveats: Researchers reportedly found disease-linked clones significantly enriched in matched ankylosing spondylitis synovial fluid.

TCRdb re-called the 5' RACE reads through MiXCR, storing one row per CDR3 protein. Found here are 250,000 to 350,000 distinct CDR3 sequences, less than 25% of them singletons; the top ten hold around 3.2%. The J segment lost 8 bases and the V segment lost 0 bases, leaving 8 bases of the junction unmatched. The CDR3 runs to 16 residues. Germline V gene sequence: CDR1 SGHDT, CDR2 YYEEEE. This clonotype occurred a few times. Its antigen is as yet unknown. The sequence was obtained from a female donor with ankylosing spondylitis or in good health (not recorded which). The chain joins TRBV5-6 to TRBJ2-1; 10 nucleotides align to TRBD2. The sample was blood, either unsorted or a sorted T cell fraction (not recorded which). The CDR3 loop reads CASSLATLAGPHEQFF. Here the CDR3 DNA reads TGTGCCAGCAGCTTGGCCACACTAGCGGGGCCCCATGAGCAGTTCTTC. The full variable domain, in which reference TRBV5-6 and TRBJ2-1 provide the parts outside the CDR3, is DAGVTQSPTHLIKTRGQQVTLRCSPKSGHDTVSWYQQALGQGPQFIFQYYEEEERQRGNFPDRFSGHQFPNYSSELNVNALLLGDSALYLCASSLATLAGPHEQFFGPGTRLTVL.